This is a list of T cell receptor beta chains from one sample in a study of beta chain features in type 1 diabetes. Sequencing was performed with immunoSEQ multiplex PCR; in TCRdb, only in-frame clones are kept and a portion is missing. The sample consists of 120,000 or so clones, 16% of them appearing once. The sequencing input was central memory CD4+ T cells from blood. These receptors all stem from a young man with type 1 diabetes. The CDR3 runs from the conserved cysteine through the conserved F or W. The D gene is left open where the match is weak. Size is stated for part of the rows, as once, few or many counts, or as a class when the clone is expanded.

DNA: TGTGCCAGCAGTCCTTTCGCCGGGACAGGGACAGATACGCAGTATTTT
CDR3: CASSPFAGTGTDTQYF
V: TRBV6-6
size: few
J: TRBJ2-3
D: TRBD1

DNA: TGTGCCAGCAGCTCAATCCAGGGACAGACCCAGTACTTC
CDR3: CASSSIQGQTQYF
V: TRBV5-6
size: .
J: TRBJ2-5
D: .

DNA: TGTGCCATCAGAAAGACAGGGACGGACACTGAAGCTTTCTTT
CDR3: CAIRKTGTDTEAFF
V: TRBV10-3
size: .
J: TRBJ1-1
D: TRBD1

DNA: TGTGCCAGCAGAAACTCCGGGACAGGGGCTGAAAAACTGTTTTTT
CDR3: CASRNSGTGAEKLFF
V: TRBV28
size: few
J: TRBJ1-4
D: TRBD1

DNA: TGTGCCAGCAGTGTAGCTCCTTCACCCCTCCACTTT
CDR3: CASSVAPSPLHF
V: TRBV2
size: .
J: TRBJ1-6
D: .

DNA: TGTGCTAGCAGCTGGGGGGGCTCGGAGACCCAGTACTTC
CDR3: CASSWGGSETQYF
V: TRBV7-7
size: few
J: TRBJ2-5
D: .

DNA: TGTGCCAGCAGCTCACGGGACAGTTACCAAGAGACCCAGTACTTC
CDR3: CASSSRDSYQETQYF
V: TRBV11-3
size: .
J: TRBJ2-5
D: TRBD1

DNA: TGTGCCAGCAGTTTTACCTACACAGATACGCAGTATTTT
CDR3: CASSFTYTDTQYF
V: TRBV27
size: few
J: TRBJ2-3
D: .

DNA: TGTGCCAGCAGTGAAGCAGGGGTGAACTATGGCTACACCTTC
CDR3: CASSEAGVNYGYTF
V: TRBV25-1
size: .
J: TRBJ1-2
D: .

DNA: TGTGCCAGCAGCTTGGAGGCGACAGGGATTTACGAGCAGTACTTC
CDR3: CASSLEATGIYEQYF
V: TRBV5-4
size: .
J: TRBJ2-7
D: TRBD1

DNA: TGTGCCAGCAGTCCGGGGAGGCAGGGTAATTCACCCCTCCACTTT
CDR3: CASSPGRQGNSPLHF
V: TRBV9
size: .
J: TRBJ1-6
D: .

DNA: TGTGCCAGCAGGGGTACCCCGGCGGATACGCAGTATTTT
CDR3: CASRGTPADTQYF
V: TRBV7-2
size: few
J: TRBJ2-3
D: .

DNA: TGCGCCAGCAGCCAAGGTAGGGCCAGCAGAGGCTACGAGCAGTACTTC
CDR3: CASSQGRASRGYEQYF
V: TRBV4-3
size: few
J: TRBJ2-7
D: .

DNA: TGTGCCAGTAGTCCCCGGACTAGCGGGGGAACAGATACGCAGTATTTT
CDR3: CASSPRTSGGTDTQYF
V: TRBV19
size: few
J: TRBJ2-3
D: TRBD2

DNA: TGTGCCAGCAGCTCGACACTTTCGAACACCGGGGAGCTGTTTTTT
CDR3: CASSSTLSNTGELFF
V: TRBV9
size: .
J: TRBJ2-2
D: .

DNA: TGCGCCAGCAGCCAAGATACGACGGGACAACGAACCGGGGAGCTGTTTTTT
CDR3: CASSQDTTGQRTGELFF
V: TRBV4-1
size: .
J: TRBJ2-2
D: .

DNA: TGTGCCAGTAGGGGGACAGGGGATCAGCCCCAGCATTTT
CDR3: CASRGTGDQPQHF
V: TRBV19
size: .
J: TRBJ1-5
D: TRBD1

DNA: TGTGCCAGCAGCTTAGGCGCTAGCGGGTTAAGAGATACGCAGTATTTT
CDR3: CASSLGASGLRDTQYF
V: TRBV7-9
size: few
J: TRBJ2-3
D: TRBD2

DNA: TGTGCCAGCAGCCGGGGACAGGGGGATTCACCCCTCCACTTT
CDR3: CASSRGQGDSPLHF
V: TRBV7-2
size: many
J: TRBJ1-6
D: TRBD1

DNA: TGTGCCAGCAGTTACTCAGCAGCACAATCCTATGGCTACACCTTC
CDR3: CASSYSAAQSYGYTF
V: TRBV6-5
size: .
J: TRBJ1-2
D: .

DNA: TGCAGCGTGGCCCAGAGTCTAGGGCGGAACTATGGCTACACCTTC
CDR3: CSVAQSLGRNYGYTF
V: TRBV29-1
size: .
J: TRBJ1-2
D: .

DNA: TGTGCCAGCAGCGCCTCAGACAGGGGACACACCATATATTTT
CDR3: CASSASDRGHTIYF
V: TRBV5-6
size: few
J: TRBJ1-3
D: TRBD1

DNA: TGTGCCAGCAGCTTCATTGACCAGCCCCAGCATTTT
CDR3: CASSFIDQPQHF
V: TRBV27
size: few
J: TRBJ1-5
D: .

DNA: TGCAGCGTTGGAGTCCGACAGGGTCTCTACGAGCAGTACTTC
CDR3: CSVGVRQGLYEQYF
V: TRBV29-1
size: .
J: TRBJ2-7
D: TRBD1

DNA: TGTGCCAGCTCACCAGACGGCTACGAGCAGTACTTC
CDR3: CASSPDGYEQYF
V: TRBV18
size: few
J: TRBJ2-7
D: .

DNA: TGTGCCAGCAGGCAGTGGGGGCGAGGTGCTGGTACAGATACGCAGTATTTT
CDR3: CASRQWGRGAGTDTQYF
V: TRBV11-2
size: few
J: TRBJ2-3
D: .

DNA: TGTGCCAGCAGCTTAAGCCGATACACAGATACGCAGTATTTT
CDR3: CASSLSRYTDTQYF
V: TRBV7-8
size: .
J: TRBJ2-3
D: .

DNA: TGTGCCATCCGACAGGCGGGCTACACCTTC
CDR3: CAIRQAGYTF
V: TRBV21-1
size: .
J: TRBJ1-2
D: .

DNA: TGTGCCAGCAGTCCAGGGGGCAGGAATTCACCCCTCCACTTT
CDR3: CASSPGGRNSPLHF
V: TRBV6-1
size: few
J: TRBJ1-6
D: TRBD1

DNA: TGTGCCAGCAGTGAAGACGGCTCCTACGAGCAGTACTTC
CDR3: CASSEDGSYEQYF
V: TRBV6-1
size: .
J: TRBJ2-7
D: .

DNA: TGCGCCAGCAACCCGACAGGGGAAGGCTACAATGAGCAGTTCTTC
CDR3: CASNPTGEGYNEQFF
V: TRBV5-1
size: .
J: TRBJ2-1
D: TRBD1

DNA: TGTGCCAGCACAGGGGAGGGCTATGGCTACACCTTC
CDR3: CASTGEGYGYTF
V: TRBV25-1
size: few
J: TRBJ1-2
D: .

DNA: TGTGCCAGCAGCCCACGTGGGGATACGCAGTATTTT
CDR3: CASSPRGDTQYF
V: TRBV4-2
size: few
J: TRBJ2-3
D: .

DNA: TGTGCCAGCAGCTTACAGGGTTCTGGCTACACCTTC
CDR3: CASSLQGSGYTF
V: TRBV7-2
size: .
J: TRBJ1-2
D: .

DNA: TGTGCCAGCAGTACTACAGCCCGAGAGGCCAACGTCCTGACTTTC
CDR3: CASSTTAREANVLTF
V: TRBV6-5
size: .
J: TRBJ2-6
D: .

DNA: TGTGCCAGCAGCTTAAAGGGTCTTTTTGGCGGGGAGCTGTTTTTT
CDR3: CASSLKGLFGGELFF
V: TRBV7-9
size: .
J: TRBJ2-2
D: .

DNA: TGTGCCAGCGGGATGACTAGCAAGGAGACCCAGTACTTC
CDR3: CASGMTSKETQYF
V: TRBV7-2
size: .
J: TRBJ2-5
D: TRBD2

DNA: TGTGCCAGTACCGACAGGAGCTCCTACAATGAGCAGTTCTTC
CDR3: CASTDRSSYNEQFF
V: TRBV7-9
size: few
J: TRBJ2-1
D: .

DNA: TGTGCCAGCGGACAGGATAGCAATCAGCCCCAGCATTTT
CDR3: CASGQDSNQPQHF
V: TRBV9
size: .
J: TRBJ1-5
D: TRBD1

DNA: TGTGCCAGCAGCCCCCGGGACAGGGGGCAAGAGACCCAGTACTTC
CDR3: CASSPRDRGQETQYF
V: TRBV9
size: .
J: TRBJ2-5
D: TRBD1

DNA: TGCGCCAGCAGCTCATCCCCAACCGGGACCGCCCGTGGTGGCTACACCTTC
CDR3: CASSSSPTGTARGGYTF
V: TRBV5-1
size: few
J: TRBJ1-2
D: .

DNA: TGTGCCAGCAGCGTAGGACAGTCCACAGATACGCAGTATTTT
CDR3: CASSVGQSTDTQYF
V: TRBV9
size: few
J: TRBJ2-3
D: .

DNA: TGCAGCGTGCCCGGGACAGGGGGAGAGACCCAGTACTTC
CDR3: CSVPGTGGETQYF
V: TRBV29-1
size: .
J: TRBJ2-5
D: TRBD1

DNA: TGTGCCAGCAGCCAAGAGTACGGGGGTCAATCACCCCTCCACTTT
CDR3: CASSQEYGGQSPLHF
V: TRBV14
size: .
J: TRBJ1-6
D: .

DNA: TGTGCCAGCAGTCAGCCGGGACAGGGATTCTATGGCTACACCTTC
CDR3: CASSQPGQGFYGYTF
V: TRBV6-1
size: many
J: TRBJ1-2
D: TRBD1

DNA: TGTGCCAGTACCCGAACGGGGGACAAGGAGACCCAGTACTTC
CDR3: CASTRTGDKETQYF
V: TRBV19
size: .
J: TRBJ2-5
D: .

DNA: TGTGCCATCAGTGATCAGGGTAAAGTGGAGACCCAGTACTTC
CDR3: CAISDQGKVETQYF
V: TRBV10-3
size: .
J: TRBJ2-5
D: .

DNA: TGTGCCAGCAGTCCCCGACTAGCGGGGCCATCCTACGAGCAGTACTTC
CDR3: CASSPRLAGPSYEQYF
V: TRBV2
size: few
J: TRBJ2-7
D: TRBD2

DNA: TGCGCCAGCAGCCAAGATTTTCAGGGCTCTGGAAACACCATATATTTT
CDR3: CASSQDFQGSGNTIYF
V: TRBV4-3
size: .
J: TRBJ1-3
D: .

DNA: TGTGCCAGCAGCCGCCTCCTTAGGGGGCGTGGGATATCCTACGAGCAGTACTTC
CDR3: CASSRLLRGRGISYEQYF
V: TRBV5-5
size: few
J: TRBJ2-7
D: TRBD1

DNA: TGCAGCGTTGTGGACAGCAAGCGCATTACCCCGAATACTGAAGCTTTCTTT
CDR3: CSVVDSKRITPNTEAFF
V: TRBV29-1
size: few
J: TRBJ1-1
D: .